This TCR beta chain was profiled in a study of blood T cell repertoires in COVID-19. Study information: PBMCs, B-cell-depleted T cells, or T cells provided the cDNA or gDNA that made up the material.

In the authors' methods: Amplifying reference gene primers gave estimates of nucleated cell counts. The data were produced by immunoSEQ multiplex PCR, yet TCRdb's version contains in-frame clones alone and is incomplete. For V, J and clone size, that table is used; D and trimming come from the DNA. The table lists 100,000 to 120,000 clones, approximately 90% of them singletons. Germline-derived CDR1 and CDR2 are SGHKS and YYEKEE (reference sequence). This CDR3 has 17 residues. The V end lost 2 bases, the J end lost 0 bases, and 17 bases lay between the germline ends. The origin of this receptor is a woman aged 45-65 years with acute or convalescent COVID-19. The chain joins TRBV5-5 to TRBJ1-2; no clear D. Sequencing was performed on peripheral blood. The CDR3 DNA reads TGTGCCAGCAGCTTTATGGCCCTTGCGGGAGCTAACTATGGCTACACCTTC. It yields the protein CASSFMALAGANYGYTF.